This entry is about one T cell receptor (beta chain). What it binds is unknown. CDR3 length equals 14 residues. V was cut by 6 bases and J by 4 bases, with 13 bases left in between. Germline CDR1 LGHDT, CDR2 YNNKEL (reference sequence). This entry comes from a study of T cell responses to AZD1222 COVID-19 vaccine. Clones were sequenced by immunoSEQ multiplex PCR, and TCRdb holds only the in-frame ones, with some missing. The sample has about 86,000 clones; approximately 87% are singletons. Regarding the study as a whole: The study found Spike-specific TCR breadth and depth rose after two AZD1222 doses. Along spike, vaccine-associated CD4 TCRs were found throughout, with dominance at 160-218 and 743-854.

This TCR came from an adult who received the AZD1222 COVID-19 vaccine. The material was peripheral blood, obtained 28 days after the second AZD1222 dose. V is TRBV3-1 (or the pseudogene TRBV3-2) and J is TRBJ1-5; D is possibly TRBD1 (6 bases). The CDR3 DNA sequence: TGTGCCAGCAGTTACACAGGGCTAAATCAGCCCCAGCATTTT. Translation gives CASSYTGLNQPQHF.